The present T cell receptor (beta chain) was sequenced within a study of blood T cell repertoires in COVID-19. Trimming shortened V by 3 bases and J by 4 bases, and 19 bases separated the two germline ends. The CDR3 is 17 amino acids. Germline V lookup: CDR1 SGHAT, CDR2 FQNNGV. Authors' data handling: For nucleated cells, counts were estimated from reference gene primer amplification. Only in-frame clones appear in the TCRdb table, and some are missing; sequencing was by immunoSEQ multiplex PCR. D and trimming were read from the DNA, whereas the V and J calls and clone size are those reported in that table. This table holds 40,000 or so clones, about nine tenths found once.

The material sequenced was peripheral blood. The rearrangement joins TRBV11-2 to TRBJ2-1; a weak D match, TRBD2 (7 bases). This receptor was identified in a human donor in a cohort sampled during active COVID-19. The CDR3 loop is CASSLLQGGGGYNEQFF. CDR3 bases: TGTGCCAGCAGCTTGCTACAAGGAGGGGGGGGATACAATGAGCAGTTCTTC. The complete variable domain, with remaining parts taken from reference TRBV11-2 and TRBJ2-1, reads EAGVAQSPRYKIIEKRQSVAFWCNPISGHATLYWYQQILGQGPKLLIQFQNNGVVDDSQLPKDRFSAERLKGVDSTLKIQPAKLEDSAVYLCASSLLQGGGGYNEQFFGPGTRLTVL.